A selection of T cell receptor beta chains follows, all from one sample in a study of blood T cell repertoires in COVID-19. TCRdb's table, derived via immunoSEQ multiplex PCR, lists solely in-frame clones and lacks some. This table has around 250,000 clones, approximately 82% appearing once. Sequenced material: peripheral blood. The receptors were gathered from a man aged 80 or over with acute or convalescent COVID-19. CDR3s include the opening cysteine and the closing phenylalanine or tryptophan. The D gene is left open where the match is weak. Size tells how often a clone was seen (once, few, many) or the class of an expanded clone, and some rows leave it out.

>NA|TRBD1|TRBV6-5|TRBJ1-1
TGTGCCAGCAGAATTACAGGGGACACTGAAGCTTTCTTT
CASRITGDTEAFF
>NA|TRBD2|TRBV6-5|TRBJ2-3
TGTGCCAGCAGTTCCCGTAGCGGGAGAGAGGCAGATACGCAGTATTTT
CASSSRSGREADTQYF
>NA|TRBD1|TRBV5-1|TRBJ2-7
TGCGCCAGCAGCTCCGGGACAGGGGGCTACGAGCAGTACTTC
CASSSGTGGYEQYF
>NA|TRBD2|TRBV28|TRBJ2-5
TGTGCCAGCTACGGGGGGATTGGCAAGACCCAGTACTTC
CASYGGIGKTQYF
>NA|NA|TRBV27|TRBJ2-7
TGTGCCAGCAGTTTATTGGGGGAGGCTGCCTACGAGCAGTACTTC
CASSLLGEAAYEQYF
>many|NA|TRBV6-4|TRBJ1-5
TGTGCCAGCAGTGACTACCCTCAGGTGGCCTTTCAGCCCCAGCATTTT
CASSDYPQVAFQPQHF
>NA|TRBD1|TRBV7-2|TRBJ1-3
TGTGCCAGCAGCTTGGCGATGACAGGGGCTGGAAACACCATATATTTT
CASSLAMTGAGNTIYF
>many|TRBD1|TRBV9|TRBJ1-6
TGTGCCAGCAGCGCCCGACAGGGGGCGGATTCACCCCTCCACTTT
CASSARQGADSPLHF
>NA|TRBD1|TRBV5-1|TRBJ1-4
TGCGCCAGCAGCTCATGGACAGGGGTGGGTTCAGAAAAACTGTTTTTT
CASSSWTGVGSEKLFF
>once|NA|TRBV11-2|TRBJ1-2
TGTGCCAGCAGCGCTGGGACCGGGACACTCAACTATGGCTACACCTTC
CASSAGTGTLNYGYTF
>NA|TRBD2|TRBV15|TRBJ2-2
TGTGCCACCAGCAGAGCGGGGGGAGGGTCGAGCACCGGGGAGCTGTTTTTT
CATSRAGGGSSTGELFF
>NA|NA|TRBV6-1|TRBJ2-2
TGTGCCAGCAGTGATAGAGCCGGGGAGCTGTTTTTT
CASSDRAGELFF
>NA|NA|TRBV7-2|TRBJ2-3
TGTGCCAGCAGCTTACATGTACTCAACACAGATACGCAGTATTTT
CASSLHVLNTDTQYF
>NA|TRBD1|TRBV15|TRBJ2-7
TGTGCCACCAGGGCTCACGGACAGGGCTACGAGCAGTACTTC
CATRAHGQGYEQYF
>NA|NA|TRBV3-1/TRBV3-2|TRBJ2-2
TGTGCCAGCAGCCGAGGGACTTTTGCGAACACCGGGGAGCTGTTTTTT
CASSRGTFANTGELFF
>NA|NA|TRBV5-1|TRBJ2-5
TGCGCCAGCAGTCGAACAGGCTACCAAGAGACCCAGTACTTC
CASSRTGYQETQYF
>once|TRBD2|TRBV3-1/TRBV3-2|TRBJ2-1
TGTGCCAGCAGCCAAGCCGGGACTAGCGGGTCGAATGAGCAGTTCTTC
CASSQAGTSGSNEQFF
>NA|NA|TRBV11-2|TRBJ2-7
TGTGCCAGCAGTCCGCCCGCGAGCGAGCAGTACTTC
CASSPPASEQYF
>NA|NA|TRBV3-1/TRBV3-2|TRBJ1-1
TGTGCCAGCGGATGGGCGTCAAACACTGAAGCTTTCTTT
CASGWASNTEAFF
>few|TRBD2|TRBV10-1|TRBJ2-7
TGCGCCAGCAGTGAAGGGACTAGCGGGGGTTCCTACGAGCAGTACTTC
CASSEGTSGGSYEQYF
>NA|TRBD1|TRBV24-1|TRBJ2-5
TGTGCCACCAGTGTCGGACAGGGGCGTCAAGAGACCCAGTACTTC
CATSVGQGRQETQYF
>NA|TRBD1|TRBV19|TRBJ2-7
TGTGCCAGCTCCGGGACAGGAGGCTACGAGCAGTACTTC
CASSGTGGYEQYF
>NA|NA|TRBV5-5|TRBJ1-1
TGTGCCAGCAGCCAAACCGGGAGGAACACTGAAGCTTTCTTT
CASSQTGRNTEAFF
>NA|TRBD2|TRBV5-4|TRBJ2-2
TGTGCCAGCAGCTTCGGACTAGCGGGGGGGCCGTTCACCGGGGAGCTGTTTTTT
CASSFGLAGGPFTGELFF
>NA|TRBD1|TRBV7-8|TRBJ1-1
TGTGCCAGCAGCACAAACAGGGGTTCGGGCACTGAAGCTTTCTTT
CASSTNRGSGTEAFF
>NA|TRBD2|TRBV5-1|TRBJ2-1
TGCGCCAGCAGCTTACCCGGGAGGGAACACAATGAGCAGTTCTTC
CASSLPGREHNEQFF
>NA|NA|TRBV28|TRBJ2-7
TGTGCCAGCAGTTTGGGCTTCCCAGTAACCTTCTACGAGCAGTACTTC
CASSLGFPVTFYEQYF
>NA|NA|TRBV6-1|TRBJ1-1
TGTGCCAGCAGTGAACCGCACTGGAACACTGAAGCTTTCTTT
CASSEPHWNTEAFF
>NA|NA|TRBV18|TRBJ2-7
TGTGCCAGCTCACCAGGGGCCGCCGAGCAGTACTTC
CASSPGAAEQYF
>NA|NA|TRBV6-1|TRBJ1-5
TGTGCCAGCAGTGAGACAGGCCGCCAGCCCCAGCATTTT
CASSETGRQPQHF
>few|TRBD1|TRBV3-1/TRBV3-2|TRBJ2-5
TGTGCCAGCAGCCAAGACCCCGGGACAGGGGATGCGGAGACCCAGTACTTC
CASSQDPGTGDAETQYF
>NA|TRBD1|TRBV5-5|TRBJ2-7
TGTGCCAGCAGCTGGGGAGGACAGGGCGAGCAGTACTTC
CASSWGGQGEQYF
>NA|TRBD1|TRBV9|TRBJ2-2
TGTGCCAGCAGCGTCGGACAGGGGGCCATAGCCGGGGAGCTGTTTTTT
CASSVGQGAIAGELFF
>NA|TRBD1|TRBV4-1|TRBJ1-2
TGCGCCAGCAGCCAAGGGCAGGGGGCCTATGGCTACACCTTC
CASSQGQGAYGYTF
>once|NA|TRBV28|TRBJ1-5
TGTGCCAGCAGTTTGGGGGGAACAGGTCAGCCCCAGCATTTT
CASSLGGTGQPQHF
>NA|TRBD2|TRBV10-3|TRBJ2-3
TGTGCCATGCAAGCCGGGACTAGCGCAGATACGCAGTATTTT
CAMQAGTSADTQYF
>NA|TRBD1|TRBV5-8|TRBJ1-2
TGTGCCAGCAGTCGGGGACAGGAAGGGTATGGCTACACCTTC
CASSRGQEGYGYTF
>once|NA|TRBV6-5|TRBJ2-7
TGTGCCAGCAGCCCGGGACTTCAATACGAGCAGTACTTC
CASSPGLQYEQYF
>NA|NA|TRBV7-2|TRBJ1-5
TGTGCCAGCAGCCCGGGGGGGGCTAGCAATCAGCCCCAGCATTTT
CASSPGGASNQPQHF
>NA|TRBD2|TRBV29-1|TRBJ2-2
TGCAGCGCAGGAGGTAGCGGGGGGGCTAACACCGGGGAGCTGTTTTTT
CSAGGSGGANTGELFF
>NA|TRBD2|TRBV10-1|TRBJ2-1
TGCGCCAGCAGTGAAGTAGCGGGAGTTGGGGGCCATGAGCAGTTCTTC
CASSEVAGVGGHEQFF
>NA|NA|TRBV5-6|TRBJ1-2
TGTGCCAGCAGCTTGACGGAGGGAGGTCACTATGGCTACACCTTC
CASSLTEGGHYGYTF
>NA|NA|TRBV11-2|TRBJ2-3
TGTGCCAGCAGTCCTGGGGCGGATACGCAGTATTTT
CASSPGADTQYF
>NA|NA|TRBV27|TRBJ1-6
TGTGCCAGCAGCCTTGGCAGGGGCCTCTGGCCCCTCCACTTT
CASSLGRGLWPLHF
>NA|NA|TRBV7-8|TRBJ1-2
TGTGCCAGCAGCTCCCTTGTTGGGACAAACTATGGCTACACCTTC
CASSSLVGTNYGYTF
>NA|TRBD1|TRBV7-9|TRBJ1-5
TGTGCCAGCAGCTGGGACAGTCGGGGGCCCCAGCATTTT
CASSWDSRGPQHF
>once|TRBD1|TRBV5-6|TRBJ1-1
TGTGCCAGCAGCCGAGGACAGGGGGCAATGAGTGAAGCTTTCTTT
CASSRGQGAMSEAFF
>NA|TRBD1|TRBV5-5|TRBJ2-5
TGTGCCAGCAGACGCCCGGGACAGGGGGGTGAGACCCAGTACTTC
CASRRPGQGGETQYF
>NA|NA|TRBV19|TRBJ2-3
TGTGCCAGTAGCCTAGGCTCCTCTGATCCCACAGGCTTTCCTACAGATACGCAGTATTTT
CASSLGSSDPTGFPTDTQYF
>few|TRBD1|TRBV5-1|TRBJ1-2
TGCGCCAGCAGCCCGGCTACAGGGGACGATGGCTACACCTTC
CASSPATGDDGYTF
>NA|NA|TRBV6-5|TRBJ2-2
TGTGCCAGCACTCCGAGCCAGGCCACCGGGGAGCTGTTTTTT
CASTPSQATGELFF
>once|NA|TRBV21-1|TRBJ2-3
TGTGCCACACCGGAGTACAGGGTCCCTACAGATACGCAGTATTTT
CATPEYRVPTDTQYF
>NA|TRBD2|TRBV6-5|TRBJ2-1
TGTGCCAGCAGTCCCGGGGCTAGCGGGAGCGGTGAGCAGTTCTTC
CASSPGASGSGEQFF
>NA|NA|TRBV5-1|TRBJ1-1
TGCGCCAGCAATTCCCTCCAGGCAGGGAACACTGAAGCTTTCTTT
CASNSLQAGNTEAFF
>NA|NA|TRBV12-3/TRBV12-4|TRBJ1-5
TGTGCCAGCAGTTTATCAGAGGATCAGCCCCAGCATTTT
CASSLSEDQPQHF